These 26 T cell receptor beta chains share one sample of origin, sequenced in a study of T cell repertoires in cytomegalovirus infection. Antigens for these TCRs are unknown. TCRdb fed the reads into MiXCR, producing one record per CDR3 protein. The repertoire holds hundreds of thousands of distinct CDR3 sequences, around a third seen once, with roughly 12% in the top ten. Source: cultured CD8+ T cells from PBMCs, taken from culture after CMV antigen stimulation. The receptors originated from a human donor in good health (CMV status not recorded). Some clones in this sample may be carry-over from other donors' samples.

With regard to this clonotype: This sequence may be a read error, since a much larger clone differs from it by one base. The chain is built from TRBV12-3 or TRBV12-4 and TRBJ2-5; TRBD1 is a possible D gene (6 bases). There are 14 residues in the CDR3. The DNA for the CDR3 is TGTGCCAACAGTCTCCGGGACATCCAAGAGACCCAGTACTTC. This encodes CANSLRDIQETQYF.

This clonotype has only a few counts. This rearrangement joins TRBV19 to TRBJ2-7; D is possibly TRBD2 (5 bases). The CDR3 runs 14 residues. The germline V gene encodes CDR1 LNHDA and CDR2 SQIVND (reference sequence). V lost 6 bases, J lost 3 bases, and 15 bases lay in between. Here the CDR3 reads CASSDPGGLYEQYF. In nucleotides, the CDR3 is TGTGCCAGTAGCGACCCCGGCGGGCTCTACGAGCAGTACTTC.

This clonotype came up many times. The rearrangement uses TRBV7-8 and TRBJ2-2; no reliable D call. The germline V gene encodes CDR1 SGHVS and CDR2 FQNEAQ. The CDR3 runs 15 residues. Trimming removed 2 bases at V and 0 bases at J, with 7 bases between. CDR3 residues: CASSLFVANTGELFF. CDR3 coding DNA: TGTGCCAGCAGCTTATTTGTAGCGAACACCGGGGAGCTGTTTTTT.

The chain couples TRBV5-6 to TRBJ2-2, with TRBD1 identical over 8 bases. V lost 4 bases to trimming and J lost 7 bases; unmatched junction nucleotides: 9. The CDR3 is 15 residues long. Looked up from germline, CDR1 is SGHDT and CDR2 is YYEEEE. CDR3 DNA sequence: TGTGCCAGCAGCACCTGGACAGGGCTCGGCGGGGAGCTGTTTTTT. Amino acid sequence: CASSTWTGLGGELFF.

This sequence joins TRBV4-1 and TRBJ1-5; D gene uncertain. The CDR3 sequence is 15 residues long. From germline, CDR1 is MGHRA and CDR2 YSYEKL. V dropped 1 base and J dropped 3 bases, with 10 bases sitting between them. CDR3 sequence (DNA): TGCGCCAGCAGCCAAGGACCAGGCCACAATCAGCCCCAGCATTTT. It encodes CASSQGPGHNQPQHF.

This clonotype has a single count. This chain connects TRBV20-1 to TRBJ2-5; no clear D. Germline values: CDR1 DFQATT, CDR2 SNEGSKA (reference sequence). This CDR3 region has 10 residues. Trimming left V 6 bases short and J 1 base short, with 3 bases between. The CDR3 nucleotides read TGCAGTGCCGTCCAAGAGACCCAGTACTTC. Protein product: CSAVQETQYF.

This chain links TRBV7-8 with TRBJ2-7; D is perhaps TRBD1 (6 bases). Looked up from germline, CDR1 is SGHVS and CDR2 is FQNEAQ. The CDR3 has 16 amino acids. Trimming left V 3 bases short and J 3 bases short, with 18 bases between. CDR3 protein: CASSFPKIPRGYEQYF. The CDR3 DNA reads as TGTGCCAGCAGCTTTCCGAAAATTCCCAGGGGCTACGAGCAGTACTTC.

The CDR3 reads CASRPYSGDNTEAFF. DNA of the CDR3: TGTGCCAGCAGACCGTATTCAGGGGATAACACTGAAGCTTTCTTT. This chain joins TRBV27 and TRBJ1-1; D might be TRBD1 (6 bases). The V end was cut by 6 bases, the J end by 2 bases, with 16 bases between. This CDR3 spans 15 amino acids. CDR1 is MNHEY and CDR2 is SMNVEV in the germline V gene (reference sequence).

With respect to this clonotype: This CDR3 fails to terminate in the conserved phenylalanine or tryptophan, so it likely reflects a read error. This chain links TRBV19 with TRBJ1-5; 8 bases agree with TRBD1. CDR3 length: 15 amino acids. The junction had 7 bases not matched to a gene; V was cut back by 0 bases and J by 9 bases. Per germline, CDR1 LNHDA and CDR2 SQIVND (reference sequence). CDR3 sequence: CASSIDLGRGRPQHS. The CDR3 DNA reads as TGTGCCAGTAGTATAGATTTGGGCAGGGGGCGGCCCCAGCATTCT.

This clonotype was counted between two and nine times. In nucleotides, the CDR3 is TGTGCCAGCAGCTTGGAACAGGGGAGGTACACTGAAGCTTTCTTT. It is translated as CASSLEQGRYTEAFF. This rearrangement joins TRBV5-6 to TRBJ1-1; 7 bases map to TRBD1. This CDR3 is built from 15 residues. The germline V gene encodes CDR1 SGHDT and CDR2 YYEEEE. J gave up 3 bases and V 0 bases, and 5 bases lay outside the gene matches.

A note on this clonotype: The conserved final phenylalanine or tryptophan is absent from the CDR3, which likely points to a read error. The genes are TRBV6-2 or TRBV6-3 and TRBJ2-2; D not resolved. The CDR3 spans 15 residues. Germline CDR1 MNHEY, CDR2 SVGEGT. V was shortened by 3 bases and J by 7 bases, with 15 bases between the two germline ends. CDR3 sequence (DNA): TGTGCCAGCAGTTATTTGGCGGATTTCATCGGGGAGCTGTTTCTT. Translation gives CASSYLADFIGELFL.

V is TRBV7-6 and J is TRBJ2-5; tentatively, D is TRBD1 or TRBD2 (5 bases each). This CDR3 is 13 amino acids long. The germline CDR1 and CDR2 sequences are SGHVS and FNYEAQ. Trimming cost V 6 bases and J 12 bases, with 20 bases left between them. CDR3 region: CASRGDGFPDKYF. The CDR3 DNA follows: TGTGCCAGCAGGGGGGATGGGTTTCCAGACAAGTACTTC.

This clonotype came up a few times. The rearrangement links TRBV7-3 to TRBJ2-3; D may be TRBD2 (7 bases). The V gene's germline CDR1 is SGHTA and CDR2 FQGTGA. CDR3 length: 15 amino acids. Trimming pared 5 bases from V and 5 bases from J, leaving 17 bases between. The CDR3 DNA reads TGTGCCAGCAGCGCATCTGGCGGGGGCCGAGATACGCAGTATTTT. Translating gives CASSASGGGRDTQYF.

With regard to this clonotype: Germline and junction disagree at one end, which may indicate a read error. The J gene is TRBJ1-2, the V gene TRBV6-5; TRBD1 is a possible D gene (5 bases). Germline CDR1 MNHEY, CDR2 SVGAGI. The CDR3 totals 17 residues. The DNA for the CDR3 is TGTGTCAGCAGCATAATAACCCCTCCAACAGGACCCGGGGGCTACACCTTC. Translation gives CVSSIITPPTGPGGYTF.

This clonotype was picked up many times. V and J are TRBV7-2 and TRBJ1-1; unclear D gene. The CDR3 sequence is 17 residues long. Germline values: CDR1 SGHTA, CDR2 FQGNSA. Trimming took 4 bases from V and 4 from J, leaving 22 bases between them. This CDR3 is CASSSSPRLYRITEAFF. The CDR3, as DNA: TGTGCCAGCAGCTCTTCCCCGCGGTTATATAGGATCACTGAAGCTTTCTTT.

The chain joins TRBV7-9 to TRBJ1-5; D possibly corresponds to TRBD1 (6 bases). There are 18 residues in the CDR3. Between the trimmed V and J ends, which lost 1 base and 6 bases, there was a span of 22 bases. Germline CDR1 is SEHNR and CDR2 is FQNEAQ (reference sequence). The CDR3 coding sequence is TGTGCCAGCAGCTTAGATGACTTGATAGGGGGTATTATTCAGCCCCAGCATTTT. It yields the protein CASSLDDLIGGIIQPQHF.

The CDR3 DNA is TGTGCCAGTAGTTGGAACTCCTACAATGAGCAGTTCTTC. It specifies CASSWNSYNEQFF. The chain uses TRBV19 and TRBJ2-1, with unresolved D. The CDR3 consists of 13 residues. Trimming took off 5 bases at V and 0 bases at J, with 5 bases between the two ends. CDR1 and CDR2 (germline): LNHDA, SQIVND (reference sequence).

The V call is TRBV2, the J call TRBJ1-5; maybe TRBD1 (5 bases). The CDR3 is 13 amino acids. Trimming removed 7 bases at V and 0 bases at J, with 7 bases between. Germline V gives CDR1 SNHLY, CDR2 FYNNEI. The CDR3 nucleotides read TGTGCCAGCAACAGGTATAGCAATCAGCCCCAGCATTTT. Translating gives CASNRYSNQPQHF.

The chain carries TRBV20-1 and TRBJ2-3; D uncertain. Germline V gives CDR1 DFQATT, CDR2 SNEGSKA (reference sequence). Trimming shortened V by 7 bases and J by 4 bases, and 3 bases separated the two germline ends. This CDR3 contains 9 residues. CDR3 in DNA: TGCAGTGTTGCAGATACGCAGTATTTT. Its translation: CSVADTQYF.

In its sample, this clonotype was seen many times. The chain employs TRBV7-8 and TRBJ1-5, with a tentative D call TRBD1 (5 bases). Trimming shortened V by 0 bases and J by 5 bases, and 17 bases separated the two germline ends. The CDR3 length is 17 residues. The V gene's germline CDR1 is SGHVS and CDR2 FQNEAQ. The DNA of the CDR3 is TGTGCCAGCAGCTTAGCGCCATGGCAGGGTATCTATCAGCCCCAGCATTTT. Protein: CASSLAPWQGIYQPQHF.

Only a few counts were recorded for this clonotype. The chain links TRBV7-3 to TRBJ1-6; D unclear. CDR3 length: 13 amino acids. Germline V gives CDR1 SGHTA, CDR2 FQGTGA. Between the trimmed V and J ends, which lost 5 bases and 9 bases, there was a span of 11 bases. The CDR3 sequence is CASSANWGSPLHF. CDR3 in DNA: TGTGCCAGCAGCGCCAATTGGGGTTCACCCCTCCACTTT. Together with reference TRBV7-3 and TRBJ1-6, the CDR3 gives the full variable domain: GAGVSQTPSNKVTEKGKYVELRCDPISGHTALYWYRQSLGQGPEFLIYFQGTGAADDSGLPNDRFFAVRPEGSVSTLKIQRTERGDSAVYLCASSANWGSPLHFGNGTRLTVT.

At least ten counts were recorded for this clonotype. The V gene is TRBV12-3 or TRBV12-4, the J gene TRBJ2-7; D is unclear. CDR3 length equals 13 residues. Trimming removed 2 bases at V and 3 bases at J, with 8 bases between. This CDR3 reads CASSLTPFYEQYF. CDR3 nucleotide sequence: TGTGCCAGCAGTTTAACCCCCTTCTACGAGCAGTACTTC.

The chain joins TRBV20-1 to TRBJ2-1, with 8 bases aligning to TRBD2. CDR1 and CDR2 (germline): DFQATT, SNEGSKA (reference sequence). Losses at the gene ends were 3 bases for V and 0 bases for J; bases not matched to a gene: 4. There are 15 residues in the CDR3. The CDR3 reads CSARVAGLSYNEQFF. The CDR3 DNA reads as TGCAGTGCTAGGGTAGCGGGGCTCTCCTACAATGAGCAGTTCTTC.

This clonotype was counted only a few times. Germline is not matched at one junction end, which may reflect a read error. This sequence joins TRBV7-7 and TRBJ2-7; 8 bases are a match to TRBD1. This CDR3 has 15 amino acids. The germline V gene has CDR1 SSHAT and CDR2 FNYEAQ (reference sequence). The CDR3 DNA is TGTGCTAGCAGCATCGGACAGGGTGGCTCCTACGAGCAGTACTTC. This gives the protein CASSIGQGGSYEQYF.

The rearrangement joins TRBV27 to TRBJ2-3, with D perhaps TRBD1 or TRBD2 (5 bases each). Germline V CDR1 and CDR2: MNHEY, SMNVEV (reference sequence). Deletions cut 7 bases from V and 2 bases from J, with 13 bases between. The CDR3 totals 14 residues. CDR3 sequence (DNA): TGTGCCAGCACCTCCAGAGGGGTCACAGATACGCAGTATTTT. It encodes CASTSRGVTDTQYF.

In this sample, this clonotype turned up a few times. The V call is TRBV15, the J call TRBJ1-5; D is unresolved. Looked up from germline, CDR1 is LNHNV and CDR2 is YYDKDF (reference sequence). V lost 0 bases, J lost 7 bases, and 7 bases lay in between. The CDR3 is made up of 13 amino acids. This CDR3 is CATSRDRGQPQHF. The DNA of the CDR3 is TGTGCCACCAGCAGAGATCGTGGACAGCCCCAGCATTTT. Full variable domain (missing parts from reference TRBV15 and TRBJ1-5): DAMVIQNPRYQVTQFGKPVTLSCSQTLNHNVMYWYQQKSSQAPKLLFHYYDKDFNNEADTPDNFQSRRPNTSFCFLDIRSPGLGDTAMYLCATSRDRGQPQHFGDGTRLSIL.